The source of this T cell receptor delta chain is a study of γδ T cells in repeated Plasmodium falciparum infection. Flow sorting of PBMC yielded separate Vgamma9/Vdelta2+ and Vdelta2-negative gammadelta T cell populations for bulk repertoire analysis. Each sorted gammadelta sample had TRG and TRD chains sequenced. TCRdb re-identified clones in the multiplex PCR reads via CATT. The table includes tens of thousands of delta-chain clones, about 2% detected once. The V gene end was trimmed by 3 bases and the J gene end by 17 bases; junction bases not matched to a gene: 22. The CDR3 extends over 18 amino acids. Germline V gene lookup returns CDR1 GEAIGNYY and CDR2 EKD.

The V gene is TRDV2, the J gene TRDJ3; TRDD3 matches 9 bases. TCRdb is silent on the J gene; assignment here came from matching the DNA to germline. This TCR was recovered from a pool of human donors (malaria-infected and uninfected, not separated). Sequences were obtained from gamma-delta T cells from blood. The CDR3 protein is CACDQLGDTTWEKRKMFF. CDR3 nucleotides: TGTGCCTGTGACCAACTGGGGGACACCACCTGGGAAAAACGAAAGATGTTTTTC.